The rows below give T cell receptor beta chains drawn from one sample of a study of graft-versus-host responses after intestinal transplantation. Clones were read by immunoSEQ multiplex PCR, and TCRdb kept only the in-frame ones, dropping some. The table includes more than 70,000 clones, roughly 92% detected once. Their antigens remain unidentified. The source was unstimulated CD8+ T cells sorted from spleen or lymph node cells, collected before transplant. These receptors all stem from a human donor who was the organ donor for an intestinal transplant. CDR3s include the opening cysteine and the closing phenylalanine or tryptophan. The order of the fields is clone size, V gene, D gene, J gene, CDR3 DNA, CDR3 protein. The D gene is left open where the match is weak. Some rows have no size entry. The others give once, few or many, or a class for an expanded clone.

abundance: few; v_gene: TRBV4-1; d_gene: .; j_gene: TRBJ2-3; CDR3nt: TGCGCCAGCAGCCAAGTCTTAGCCGATACGCAGTATTTT; CDR3aa: CASSQVLADTQYF
abundance: .; v_gene: TRBV4-2; d_gene: .; j_gene: TRBJ2-1; CDR3nt: TGTGCCAGCAGCCAAGATAATGCCGGGGGAAGCTCCTACAATGAGCAGTTCTTC; CDR3aa: CASSQDNAGGSSYNEQFF
abundance: .; v_gene: TRBV11-2; d_gene: TRBD2; j_gene: TRBJ2-1; CDR3nt: TGTGCCAGCAGCTTAGTCGGGGGGAGTGGGCTCTATGAGCAGTTCTTC; CDR3aa: CASSLVGGSGLYEQFF
abundance: .; v_gene: TRBV5-6; d_gene: TRBD1; j_gene: TRBJ2-7; CDR3nt: TGTGCCAGCAGCTTGTTTCAGGGGGCCTACGAGCAGTACTTC; CDR3aa: CASSLFQGAYEQYF
abundance: .; v_gene: TRBV28; d_gene: .; j_gene: TRBJ2-3; CDR3nt: TGTGCCAGTGGACTGCTAACGCAGTATTTT; CDR3aa: CASGLLTQYF
abundance: .; v_gene: TRBV5-4; d_gene: .; j_gene: TRBJ1-4; CDR3nt: TGTGCCAGCAGCTTGGCAGGAGGTTATGAAAAACTGTTTTTT; CDR3aa: CASSLAGGYEKLFF
abundance: .; v_gene: TRBV11-1; d_gene: TRBD1; j_gene: TRBJ2-7; CDR3nt: TGTGCCAGCAGCTTTGGACAGGGGGCCTTTTACGAGCAGTACTTC; CDR3aa: CASSFGQGAFYEQYF
abundance: .; v_gene: TRBV4-1; d_gene: TRBD2; j_gene: TRBJ2-3; CDR3nt: TGCGCCAGCAGCCTGAGCGGGGGGGCGGTAGATACGCAGTATTTT; CDR3aa: CASSLSGGAVDTQYF
abundance: .; v_gene: TRBV9; d_gene: .; j_gene: TRBJ2-2; CDR3nt: TGTGCCAGCAGCGGCCCTAATCCCTTGGCAGGGCGCGCCGGGGAGCTGTTTTTT; CDR3aa: CASSGPNPLAGRAGELFF
abundance: .; v_gene: TRBV9; d_gene: TRBD1; j_gene: TRBJ2-7; CDR3nt: TGTGCCAGCAGCGTAGGGGGACAGGGCGGGGACTACGAGCAGTACTTC; CDR3aa: CASSVGGQGGDYEQYF
abundance: .; v_gene: TRBV6-5; d_gene: .; j_gene: TRBJ1-2; CDR3nt: TGTGCCAGCAGTTGGGGGCTGACCTATGGCTACACCTTC; CDR3aa: CASSWGLTYGYTF
abundance: .; v_gene: TRBV19; d_gene: .; j_gene: TRBJ2-7; CDR3nt: TGTGCCAGTAGCTCGAGCTCCTACGAGCAGTACTTC; CDR3aa: CASSSSSYEQYF
abundance: once; v_gene: TRBV7-2; d_gene: .; j_gene: TRBJ1-1; CDR3nt: TGTGCCAGCACCCTAGCCCCTAGTCGGGTTTGGGACACTGAAGCTTTCTTT; CDR3aa: CASTLAPSRVWDTEAFF
abundance: few; v_gene: TRBV6-6; d_gene: .; j_gene: TRBJ1-4; CDR3nt: TGTGCCAGCAGTTACTCGAAAAGCGAAAAACTGTTTTTT; CDR3aa: CASSYSKSEKLFF
abundance: .; v_gene: TRBV7-8; d_gene: TRBD2; j_gene: TRBJ2-4; CDR3nt: TGTGCCAGCAGCTTACCCAGGACTAGCACGACGCTAGCCAAAAACATTCAGTACTTC; CDR3aa: CASSLPRTSTTLAKNIQYF
abundance: once; v_gene: TRBV15; d_gene: TRBD1; j_gene: TRBJ1-5; CDR3nt: TGTGCCACCAGCAGAGATTGGACAGGGGAAAGTCAGCCCCAGCATTTT; CDR3aa: CATSRDWTGESQPQHF
abundance: .; v_gene: TRBV9; d_gene: .; j_gene: TRBJ1-5; CDR3nt: TGTGCCAGCAGCCCGGGGTTGGGTCAGCCCCAGCATTTT; CDR3aa: CASSPGLGQPQHF
abundance: once; v_gene: TRBV7-9; d_gene: .; j_gene: TRBJ2-7; CDR3nt: TGTGCCAGCAGGAGGGAATACGAGCAGTACTTC; CDR3aa: CASRREYEQYF
abundance: .; v_gene: TRBV7-6; d_gene: TRBD1; j_gene: TRBJ1-1; CDR3nt: TGTGCCAGCAGCTTAGCGGGGCCAGGGGGAGAAGCTTTCTTT; CDR3aa: CASSLAGPGGEAFF
abundance: once; v_gene: TRBV4-1; d_gene: TRBD2; j_gene: TRBJ2-1; CDR3nt: TGCGCCAGCAGCCAAGTAGGCGGGGGGGCCTATGAGCAGTTCTTC; CDR3aa: CASSQVGGGAYEQFF
abundance: once; v_gene: TRBV9; d_gene: .; j_gene: TRBJ1-3; CDR3nt: TGTGCCAGCAGCGGTCTGGGCGGGGGACTGGCGGACACCATATATTTT; CDR3aa: CASSGLGGGLADTIYF
abundance: .; v_gene: TRBV27; d_gene: .; j_gene: TRBJ2-3; CDR3nt: TGTGCCAGCAGTAGTTGGACACCAACGCAACGCACAGATACGCAGTATTTT; CDR3aa: CASSSWTPTQRTDTQYF
abundance: once; v_gene: TRBV7-3; d_gene: .; j_gene: TRBJ2-5; CDR3nt: TGTGCCAGCAGTTCGACTGGGGGCGTTGGTGAGACCCAGTACTTC; CDR3aa: CASSSTGGVGETQYF
abundance: .; v_gene: TRBV2; d_gene: TRBD2; j_gene: TRBJ2-7; CDR3nt: TGTGCCAGCAGTGGGACTAGCGGGGGGGCCGAGCAGTACTTC; CDR3aa: CASSGTSGGAEQYF
abundance: .; v_gene: TRBV5-4; d_gene: .; j_gene: TRBJ2-3; CDR3nt: TGTGCCAGCAGCTTGTTCCCGGGCACAGATACGCAGTATTTT; CDR3aa: CASSLFPGTDTQYF
abundance: .; v_gene: TRBV19; d_gene: .; j_gene: TRBJ1-1; CDR3nt: TGTGCCAGTAGTTTGGGACTCCCCGGCACTGAAGCTTTCTTT; CDR3aa: CASSLGLPGTEAFF
abundance: .; v_gene: TRBV10-2; d_gene: TRBD2; j_gene: TRBJ2-7; CDR3nt: TGCGCCAGCGGACCTAGCGGGGGGGCTTCTGGGTACGAGCAGTACTTC; CDR3aa: CASGPSGGASGYEQYF
abundance: .; v_gene: TRBV7-9; d_gene: TRBD1; j_gene: TRBJ1-2; CDR3nt: TGTGCCAGCAGCTCTCCGGGACAGGGCTACACCTTC; CDR3aa: CASSSPGQGYTF
abundance: .; v_gene: TRBV27; d_gene: .; j_gene: TRBJ1-2; CDR3nt: TGTGCCAGCAGCCGCGGGGGCCCTAGCTCTTATGGCTACACCTTC; CDR3aa: CASSRGGPSSYGYTF
abundance: .; v_gene: TRBV7-9; d_gene: TRBD1; j_gene: TRBJ1-2; CDR3nt: TGTGCCAGCAGCTTAGGGGGACAGGGGAATGGCTACACCTTC; CDR3aa: CASSLGGQGNGYTF
abundance: once; v_gene: TRBV7-6; d_gene: TRBD1; j_gene: TRBJ1-2; CDR3nt: TGTGCCAGCAGCTTAGGTATACAGGGGGATGGCTACACCTTC; CDR3aa: CASSLGIQGDGYTF
abundance: .; v_gene: TRBV11-2; d_gene: TRBD1; j_gene: TRBJ1-5; CDR3nt: TGTGCCAGCAGCTACGGGACAGGGGGTCAGCCCCAGCATTTT; CDR3aa: CASSYGTGGQPQHF
abundance: .; v_gene: TRBV14; d_gene: .; j_gene: TRBJ1-1; CDR3nt: TGTGCCAGCAGCCAAGGGTTTCTGGGAGGCACTGAAGCTTTCTTT; CDR3aa: CASSQGFLGGTEAFF
abundance: .; v_gene: TRBV7-9; d_gene: .; j_gene: TRBJ1-3; CDR3nt: TGTGCCAGCAGCTTAGCGCCGGGGGCTGGAAACACCATATATTTT; CDR3aa: CASSLAPGAGNTIYF
abundance: .; v_gene: TRBV5-1; d_gene: .; j_gene: TRBJ2-7; CDR3nt: TGCGCCAGCAGCTTCGGAACCCCGCCTTTAGCTTGGATGGGCGAGCAGTACTTC; CDR3aa: CASSFGTPPLAWMGEQYF
abundance: .; v_gene: TRBV27; d_gene: TRBD1; j_gene: TRBJ1-5; CDR3nt: TGTGCCAGCAGTTTCACCGGGACAGGCAATCAGCCCCAGCATTTT; CDR3aa: CASSFTGTGNQPQHF
abundance: .; v_gene: TRBV15; d_gene: TRBD1; j_gene: TRBJ1-1; CDR3nt: TGTGCCACCAGCGACCGGGACAGAGCCATGAACACTGAAGCTTTCTTT; CDR3aa: CATSDRDRAMNTEAFF
abundance: .; v_gene: TRBV12-5; d_gene: .; j_gene: TRBJ1-2; CDR3nt: TGTGCTAGTGGTTTGGGACTCAGCTATGGCTACACCTTC; CDR3aa: CASGLGLSYGYTF
abundance: .; v_gene: TRBV7-8; d_gene: .; j_gene: TRBJ2-2; CDR3nt: TGTGCCTCCCTTTGGGGCCCCGGGGAGCTGTTTTTT; CDR3aa: CASLWGPGELFF
abundance: .; v_gene: TRBV19; d_gene: .; j_gene: TRBJ2-1; CDR3nt: TGTGCCAGTGCCCTAGGCAATGAGCAGTTCTTC; CDR3aa: CASALGNEQFF
abundance: once; v_gene: TRBV9; d_gene: TRBD1; j_gene: TRBJ1-5; CDR3nt: TGTGCCAGCAGCACGCGTCCCGGGACAGGGTCCCTGGGTTATAGCAATCAGCCCCAGCATTTT; CDR3aa: CASSTRPGTGSLGYSNQPQHF
abundance: .; v_gene: TRBV30; d_gene: TRBD1; j_gene: TRBJ2-5; CDR3nt: TGTGCCTGGGGTGGGTGGGACAGGGTGGAGACCCAGTACTTC; CDR3aa: CAWGGWDRVETQYF